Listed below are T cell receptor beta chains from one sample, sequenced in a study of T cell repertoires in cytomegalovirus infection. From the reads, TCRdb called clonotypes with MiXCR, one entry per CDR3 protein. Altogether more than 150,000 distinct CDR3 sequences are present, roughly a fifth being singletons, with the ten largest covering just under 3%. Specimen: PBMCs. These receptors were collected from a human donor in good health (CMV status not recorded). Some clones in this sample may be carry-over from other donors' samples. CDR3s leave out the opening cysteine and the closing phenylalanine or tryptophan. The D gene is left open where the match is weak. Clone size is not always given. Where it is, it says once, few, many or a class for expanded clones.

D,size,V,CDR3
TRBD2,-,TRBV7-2,ASSLGLAEQETQY
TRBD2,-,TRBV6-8,ASSHSSGGGNEQF
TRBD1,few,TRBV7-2,ASSRGQGLSGELF
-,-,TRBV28,ASSTPTQPLH
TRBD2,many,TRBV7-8,ASSLGRAGDSYEQY
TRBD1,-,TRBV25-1,ASSEPGQGGETQY
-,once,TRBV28,ASRLTQGAADTEAF
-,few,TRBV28,ASSLLSGPLYEQY
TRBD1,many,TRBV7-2,ASSPRTGHLNTEAF
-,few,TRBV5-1,ASSLEARAGGEAF
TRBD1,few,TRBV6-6,ASSGQVVEAF
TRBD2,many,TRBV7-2,ASSQPTSGADTQY
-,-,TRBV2,ASNQYRNTGELF
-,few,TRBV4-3,ASSQDQLVTEAF
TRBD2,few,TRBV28,VSQAGLTDTQY
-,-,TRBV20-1,SARGGAGSYNEQF
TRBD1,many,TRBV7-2,ASSLGTGVANIQY
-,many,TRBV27,ASSSIGPTLLNTEAF
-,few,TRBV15,ATSSFDGFSYEQY
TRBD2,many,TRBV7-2,ASSRTSGSYNEQF
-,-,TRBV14,ASSQEWGYEQF
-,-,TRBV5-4,ASSLEARGGTGELF
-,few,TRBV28,ASRGTTREGSGANVLT